One and the same sample provided the 17 T cell receptor beta chains below, sequenced in a study of T cells expressing NK-cell markers. TCRdb reprocessed the 5' RACE reads; each CDR3 protein has one entry and no DNA is given. This repertoire comprises some 280,000 distinct CDR3 sequences; its ten largest clones make up roughly 0.4%. The sequenced sample was blood T cells: a sorted CD56 or NKG2C T cell subset, CD4+ or CD8+ T cells, or bulk PBMC T cells (not recorded which). These receptor sequences come from a man between 18 and 29 years old in good health.

CDR3 in amino acids: CASSSPSGGNTDTQYF. The chain carries TRBV7-9 and TRBJ2-3; TCRdb names TRBD2, which stays unverified in the absence of DNA. CDR1 SEHNR and CDR2 FQNEAQ come from the germline V gene (reference sequence). The CDR3 is made up of 16 amino acids.

The rearrangement uses TRBV12-3 or TRBV12-4 and TRBJ2-3. The CDR3 covers 11 residues. The CDR3 region is CASSSPDTQYF.

The chain joins TRBV19 to TRBJ1-1; TCRdb names TRBD1, which stays unverified in the absence of DNA. Looked up from germline, CDR1 is LNHDA and CDR2 is SQIVND (reference sequence). CDR3 length equals 15 residues. The CDR3 loop is CASNLGAGGNTEAFF. Full variable domain (outside the CDR3, taken from reference TRBV19 and TRBJ1-1): DGGITQSPKYLFRKEGQNVTLSCEQNLNHDAMYWYRQDPGQGLRLIYYSQIVNDFQKGDIAEGYSVSREKKESFPLTVTSAQKNPTAFYLCASNLGAGGNTEAFFGQGTRLTVV.

J is TRBJ1-3 and V is TRBV5-8. Germline V CDR1 and CDR2: SGHTS, YDEGEE. The CDR3 totals 16 residues. CDR3 amino acids: CASLSRRLTSGNTIYF.

The rearrangement links TRBV20-1 to TRBJ2-1; the TRBD1 assignment by TCRdb is unverifiable without DNA. Germline V CDR1 and CDR2: DFQATT, SNEGSKA (reference sequence). This CDR3 has 14 amino acids. This chain's CDR3 is CSAEEGFSYNEQFF.

This rearrangement joins TRBV7-2 to TRBJ2-2; TCRdb outputs TRBD1, but without DNA this stays unchecked. Germline values: CDR1 SGHTA, CDR2 FQGNSA. This CDR3 has 17 residues. CDR3 sequence reads: CASSLVARGRDTGELFF.

The genes are TRBV5-1 and TRBJ2-7. Germline V lookup: CDR1 SGHRS, CDR2 YFSETQ. The CDR3 extends over 13 amino acids. This CDR3 reads CASRPTESYEQYF.

The rearrangement joins TRBV4-2 to TRBJ2-7; TCRdb outputs TRBD1, but without DNA this stays unchecked. The length of the CDR3 is 15 residues. From germline, CDR1 is LGHNA and CDR2 YNFKEQ. The CDR3 spells CASSSGTASSYEQYF.

This chain joins TRBV5-1 and TRBJ2-7; checking the TCRdb D call of TRBD1 is not possible without DNA. The CDR3 has 15 residues. CDR1 and CDR2 from the germline V gene are SGHRS and YFSETQ. This chain's CDR3 is CASSLVWDSSYEQYF.

V and J are TRBV29-1 and TRBJ1-2. CDR1 SQVTM and CDR2 ANQGSEA come from the germline V gene. The CDR3 has 14 residues. CDR3 sequence reads: CSVVGSGSGYGYTF.

J is TRBJ2-6 and V is TRBV28; no DNA is available, so the TRBD1 call from TCRdb remains unchecked. The germline gives CDR1 MDHEN, CDR2 SYDVKM. There are 17 residues in the CDR3. CDR3 protein: CASSSGGASSGANVLTF.

J is TRBJ2-5 and V is TRBV28. CDR3 size: 11 residues. The germline gives CDR1 MDHEN, CDR2 SYDVKM. The CDR3 loop is CASRVSETQYF.

The chain carries TRBV20-1 and TRBJ1-2; without DNA, the TCRdb call of TRBD1 cannot be checked. The CDR3 contains 14 residues. Looked up from germline, CDR1 is DFQATT and CDR2 is SNEGSKA (reference sequence). The CDR3: CSASGQGANYGYTF.

The V gene is TRBV11-3, the J gene TRBJ1-6. The CDR3 is made up of 16 amino acids. Germline lookup yields CDR1 SGHNT and CDR2 YENEEA. The CDR3 sequence: CASSYASLLYNSPLHF.

The gene calls are TRBV12-3 or TRBV12-4 and TRBJ2-5; as DNA is missing, the TRBD1 call by TCRdb cannot be tested. CDR3 length: 14 residues. The CDR3 here is CASSYGDSSGAQYF.

This chain links TRBV7-2 with TRBJ2-1; absent DNA, TCRdb's TRBD1 call cannot be checked. Germline loops: CDR1 SGHTA, CDR2 FQGNSA. This CDR3 region has 16 residues. CDR3 region: CASSLGLVRGNNEQFF.

V gene TRBV15 combines with J gene TRBJ2-3; as DNA is missing, the TRBD1 call by TCRdb cannot be tested. The CDR3 has 13 residues. Germline V CDR1 and CDR2: LNHNV, YYDKDF (reference sequence). CDR3: CATRQGPTDTQYF.